This TCR beta chain was recorded in a study of shared clonotypes between healthy human individuals. Regarding the study as a whole: A handful of donors showed sharing of around 5% of naive CD4 clonotypes.

The assay was immunoSEQ multiplex PCR, and TCRdb's table has in-frame clones only and misses some. The table records 950,000 to 1,300,000 clones, around 76% of them present only once. V lost 0 bases and J lost 5, with 9 bases in between. Per germline, CDR1 SGHTS and CDR2 YDEGEE. The CDR3 has 13 residues. Turning to this clone: Its antigen is unidentified.

The chain links TRBV5-8 to TRBJ2-7; perhaps D is TRBD1 or TRBD2 (5 bases each). Sample: memory CD4+ T cells sorted from blood. Subset indicated: CD45RA-negative fraction. The TCR comes from a man between 18 and 29 years old in good health. The CDR3 DNA sequence: TGTGCCAGCAGCTTGGCATGGGGGAACGAGCAGTACTTC. Translation: CASSLAWGNEQYF.